The clone carrying this T cell receptor (beta chain) was seen more than once but under ten times. The germline gives CDR1 SEHNR, CDR2 FQNEAQ (reference sequence). Trimming took off 0 bases at V and 0 bases at J, with 9 bases between the two ends. CDR3 length: 16 residues. The data originate from a study of long-term antiretroviral therapy in people with HIV. Investigators performed immunoSEQ version v3.0 at survey level. Sequencing aimed at roughly 35,000-50,000 T-cell genomes per sample. The data were produced by immunoSEQ multiplex PCR, yet TCRdb's version contains in-frame clones alone and is incomplete. The data contain 20,000 to 25,000 clones, approximately 88% of them singletons.

The chain uses TRBV7-9 and TRBJ1-5, with D unclear. This TCR derives from a woman between 40 and 55 years old with HIV. This specimen consisted of unsorted PBMCs, obtained 1.2 years after starting antiretroviral therapy. The CDR3 loop reads CASSLARQDSNQPQHF. The CDR3, as DNA: TGTGCCAGCAGCTTAGCACGGCAGGATAGCAATCAGCCCCAGCATTTT.